One and the same sample provided the 28 T cell receptor beta chains below, sequenced in a study of cytomegalovirus exposure and HLA in healthy donors. The PCR made use of 60 Vbeta and 13 Jbeta primers. The assay was immunoSEQ multiplex PCR, and TCRdb's table has in-frame clones only and misses some. Of roughly 230,000 clones in the sample, 80% to 95% are singletons; the top ten hold 1.7%. Sequenced: PBMCs. These receptors were obtained from a girl aged 2-10 years in good health and CMV-seronegative.

The V gene is TRBV2, the J gene TRBJ1-5, with TRBD1 matching 10 bases. The germline V gene encodes CDR1 SNHLY and CDR2 FYNNEI. This CDR3 region has 15 residues. J lost 6 bases, V lost 4 bases, and 6 bases had no gene match. The CDR3 DNA sequence: TGTGCCAGCAGTGGTCCCGGGACAGGGGTTCAGCCCCAGCATTTT. Translated: CASSGPGTGVQPQHF.

This chain joins TRBV2 and TRBJ1-2; 7 bases are a match to TRBD1. CDR1 and CDR2 from the germline V gene are SNHLY and FYNNEI. After removal of 9 bases from V and 6 bases from J, the junction contained 4 bases not matched to a gene. The CDR3 totals 11 residues. In DNA form, the CDR3 reads TGTGCCAGTCAAGGGGGCGATGGCTACACCTTC. Translating gives CASQGGDGYTF.

V gene TRBV21-1 combines with J gene TRBJ2-7; the tabulated D call, TRBD2, remains unverified against the DNA. TRBV21-1 corresponds to a pseudogene. CDR3 size: 20 residues. DNA for the CDR3: TGTGCCAGCAGCAAACGGGGGCTAGCGGGAGGAAAACCTACGAGATACGAGCAGTACTTC. Translation: CASSKRGLAGGKPTRYEQYF.

The gene calls are TRBV5-1 and TRBJ2-3; maybe TRBD1 (5 bases). Looked up from germline, CDR1 is SGHRS and CDR2 is YFSETQ. This CDR3 has 15 amino acids. Trimming shortened V by 4 bases and J by 2 bases, and 14 bases separated the two germline ends. CDR3 sequence reads: CASSHLGHNTDTQYF. CDR3 coding DNA: TGCGCCAGCAGCCACCTTGGACACAACACAGATACGCAGTATTTT.

This clone was observed a single time. The J gene is TRBJ2-7, the V gene TRBV5-1; 10 bases align to TRBD2. V lost 8 bases to trimming and J lost 3 bases; unmatched junction nucleotides: 5. Germline CDR1 and CDR2: SGHRS and YFSETQ. The CDR3 length is 13 residues. CDR3 sequence: CASTGTSVYEQYF. The DNA for the CDR3 is TGCGCCAGTACCGGGACTAGCGTCTACGAGCAGTACTTC.

The V gene is TRBV15, the J gene TRBJ1-5; tentatively, D is TRBD1 (6 bases). Trimming cost V 3 bases and J 3 bases, with 12 bases left between them. The CDR3 length is 15 residues. Per germline, CDR1 LNHNV and CDR2 YYDKDF (reference sequence). CDR3 DNA: TGTGCCACCAGCAGGGGCCAGGGGTACAATCAGCCCCAGCATTTT. Protein: CATSRGQGYNQPQHF.

This clone was found a few times. The chain recombines TRBV10-2 with TRBJ2-5; 11 bases match TRBD2. Unmatched junction bases numbered 3, after V lost 1 base and J lost 5 bases. The germline V gene encodes CDR1 WSHSY and CDR2 SAAADI. This CDR3 spans 15 amino acids. CDR3 sequence: CASSEFSGRGETQYF. Here the CDR3 DNA reads TGCGCCAGCAGTGAGTTTAGCGGGAGGGGCGAGACCCAGTACTTC.

The V call is TRBV6-5, the J call TRBJ1-2; 7 positions agree with TRBD1. V gave up 3 bases and J gave up 5 bases; unmatched junction bases: 9. The CDR3 has 15 residues. From germline, CDR1 is MNHEY and CDR2 SVGAGI. This chain's CDR3 is CASSYSEAGGYGYTF. Written as DNA, the CDR3 is TGTGCCAGCAGTTATTCAGAGGCAGGGGGGTATGGCTACACCTTC.

The rearrangement uses TRBV6-6 and TRBJ2-1, with 10 bases lining up with TRBD1. With V trimmed by 8 bases and J by 6 bases, 1 base remained unmatched. CDR3 length equals 12 residues. Germline V CDR1 and CDR2: MNHNY, SVGAGI (reference sequence). The CDR3, as DNA: TGTGCCAGCGGGACAGGGGTCAATGAGCAGTTCTTC. This sequence encodes CASGTGVNEQFF.

The rearrangement links TRBV10-3 to TRBJ1-1; perhaps TRBD1 as D (5 bases). There are 17 residues in the CDR3. Germline V CDR1 and CDR2: ENHRY, SYGVKD. V was cut by 8 bases and J by 1 base, with 23 bases left in between. The DNA for the CDR3 is TGTGCCATCTCTGGGGCCACTGTGGTAAGGGGGAACACTGAAGCTTTCTTT. Protein product: CAISGATVVRGNTEAFF.

In regard to this clone: Other DNA sequences of this sample code for an identical CDR3. The chain links TRBV19 to TRBJ1-1, with 8 bases fitting TRBD1. Germline CDR1 and CDR2: LNHDA and SQIVND (reference sequence). This CDR3 contains 13 residues. Losses at the gene ends were 6 bases for V and 4 bases for J; bases not matched to a gene: 4. The CDR3 sequence is CASRLTGGTEAFF. Here the CDR3 DNA reads TGTGCCAGTAGGCTAACAGGGGGCACTGAAGCTTTCTTT.

The J gene is TRBJ1-1, the V gene TRBV18, with D tentatively TRBD1 (6 bases). V lost 6 bases and J 7 bases, leaving 18 bases between the germline ends. Germline V CDR1 and CDR2: KGHSH, LQKENI. This CDR3 has 14 residues. Here the CDR3 DNA reads TGTGCCAGCTCCCGGGAGGGCGGGGGCCATGAAGCTTTCTTT. Its translation is CASSREGGGHEAFF.

This chain links TRBV2 with TRBJ1-5, with a possible D match to TRBD1 (6 bases). Trimming left V 5 bases short and J 0 bases short, with 11 bases between. Germline V gene sequence: CDR1 SNHLY, CDR2 FYNNEI. The CDR3 loop spans 15 amino acids. The CDR3 protein is CASSPQGNSNQPQHF. For the CDR3, the DNA is TGTGCCAGCAGTCCCCAGGGGAATAGCAATCAGCCCCAGCATTTT. The full variable domain, with the rest looked up from reference TRBV2 and TRBJ1-5, is EPEVTQTPSHQVTQMGQEVILRCVPISNHLYFYWYRQILGQKVEFLVSFYNNEISEKSEIFDDQFSVERPDGSNFTLKIRSTKLEDSAMYFCASSPQGNSNQPQHFGDGTRLSIL.

The chain joins TRBV6-1 to TRBJ1-5, with 8 bases that match TRBD1. The V segment lost 2 bases and the J segment 7 bases; nucleotides outside the gene matches: 7. Germline CDR1 is MNHNS and CDR2 is SASEGT. This CDR3 region has 15 residues. This CDR3 reads CASSELTGEGQPQHF. The CDR3 DNA follows: TGTGCCAGCAGTGAACTGACAGGGGAGGGGCAGCCCCAGCATTTT.

The V call is TRBV5-1, the J call TRBJ1-1; 9 nucleotides match TRBD1. The germline V gene has CDR1 SGHRS and CDR2 YFSETQ. V lost 5 bases to trimming and J lost 4 bases; unmatched junction nucleotides: 15. The CDR3 has 17 residues. CDR3 sequence reads: CASSPITTGGGSTEAFF. The CDR3 nucleotides are TGCGCCAGCAGTCCAATTACAACAGGGGGCGGATCCACTGAAGCTTTCTTT.

V gene TRBV29-1 combines with J gene TRBJ1-1; 7 nucleotides line up with TRBD1. The trim removed 4 bases at V and 3 bases at J, leaving 8 bases unmatched. Germline V CDR1 and CDR2: SQVTM, ANQGSEA. CDR3 length: 14 amino acids. The CDR3 spells CSVVNRGLHTEAFF. The CDR3, as DNA: TGCAGCGTTGTAAACAGGGGCCTGCACACTGAAGCTTTCTTT.

The chain recombines TRBV5-1 with TRBJ2-1, with 15 bases that match TRBD2. This CDR3 is built from 15 residues. J gave up 9 bases and V 7 bases, and 8 bases lay outside the gene matches. Germline CDR1 SGHRS, CDR2 YFSETQ. Here the CDR3 reads CASVKGLAGGSEQFF. CDR3 DNA sequence: TGCGCCAGCGTAAAGGGACTAGCGGGAGGTAGTGAGCAGTTCTTC.

CDR3 bases: TGTGCCAGCAGTTTAGCGGCAGGGTTTAGCAATCAGCCCCAGCATTTT. Its protein product is CASSLAAGFSNQPQHF. The chain joins TRBV27 to TRBJ1-5, with D tentatively TRBD1 (5 bases). The CDR3 loop spans 16 amino acids. Deletions cut 2 bases from V and 0 bases from J, with 11 bases between. The germline gives CDR1 MNHEY, CDR2 SMNVEV (reference sequence).

The chain combines TRBV28 with TRBJ2-3; 12 nucleotides line up with TRBD2. The CDR3 is made up of 16 amino acids. J was trimmed by 2 bases and V by 6 bases; bases with no gene match: 6. From germline, CDR1 is MDHEN and CDR2 SYDVKM. The CDR3 spells CASSLGLAGPTDTQYF. The CDR3 region has the DNA TGTGCCAGCAGCTTAGGACTAGCGGGACCCACAGATACGCAGTATTTT. Filled out from reference TRBV28 and TRBJ2-3, the complete variable domain reads DVKVTQSSRYLVKRTGEKVFLECVQDMDHENMFWYRQDPGLGLRLIYFSYDVKMKEKGDIPEGYSVSREKKERFSLILESASTNQTSMYLCASSLGLAGPTDTQYFGPGTRLTVL.

The chain carries TRBV2 and TRBJ2-3, with 10 bases matching TRBD2. The CDR3 is made up of 16 amino acids. CDR1 is SNHLY, CDR2 FYNNEI, per germline. The V gene end was trimmed by 1 base and the J gene end by 6 bases; junction bases not matched to a gene: 7. The CDR3 nucleotides are TGTGCCAGCAGTGAAGATGCTAGCGGGGGTTTGGATACGCAGTATTTT. It encodes CASSEDASGGLDTQYF.

The CDR3 nucleotides read TGTGCCAGCAGCCGAGGACTAGGAGGCACCGGGGAGCTGTTTTTT. Residues: CASSRGLGGTGELFF. This chain links TRBV7-8 with TRBJ2-2, with 7 bases that match TRBD2. J lost 4 bases, V lost 5 bases, and 7 bases had no gene match. CDR1 and CDR2 (germline): SGHVS, FQNEAQ. The CDR3 loop spans 15 amino acids.

J is TRBJ1-1 and V is TRBV25-1; 8 nucleotides align to TRBD1. With 5 bases clipped from V and 0 bases from J, the junction kept 5 bases outside the gene matches. The CDR3 consists of 15 residues. CDR1 MGHDK and CDR2 SYGVNS come from the germline V gene. The CDR3 DNA reads TGTGCCAGCAGTCCTCGACAGGGGCTGAACACTGAAGCTTTCTTT. It yields the protein CASSPRQGLNTEAFF.

The table lists this clone with a few counts. The V call is TRBV5-1, the J call TRBJ1-4; TRBD1 aligns across 7 bases. CDR1 and CDR2 (germline): SGHRS, YFSETQ. There are 18 residues in the CDR3. Germline trimming cut 4 bases from V and 5 bases from J; bases unmatched to any gene: 17. In DNA, the CDR3 is TGCGCCAGCAGCAGGTCGACAGGGCCGGGAATGGGAAATGAAAAACTGTTTTTT. Translated: CASSRSTGPGMGNEKLFF.

V gene TRBV2 combines with J gene TRBJ1-5; 9 nucleotides align to TRBD1. This CDR3 has 15 amino acids. J was trimmed by 5 bases and V by 2 bases; bases with no gene match: 4. The V gene's germline CDR1 is SNHLY and CDR2 FYNNEI. The CDR3 nucleotides read TGTGCCAGCAGTGAATGGACAGGGGAGGATCAGCCCCAGCATTTT. This sequence encodes CASSEWTGEDQPQHF.

The V call is TRBV6-1, the J call TRBJ1-2; D is ambiguous. Germline values: CDR1 MNHNS, CDR2 SASEGT. The V end was cut by 6 bases, the J end by 4 bases, with 9 bases between. The length of the CDR3 is 12 residues. The CDR3 sequence is CASRDGLYGYTF. The CDR3 nucleotides are TGTGCCAGCAGGGACGGACTCTATGGCTACACCTTC.

The chain carries TRBV25-1 and TRBJ2-7, with TRBD1 identical over 9 bases. V was clipped by 6 bases and J by 3 bases; unmatched bases: 9. CDR1 and CDR2 (germline): MGHDK, SYGVNS. This CDR3 has 15 amino acids. The CDR3 nucleotides read TGTGCCAGCAGACCTACAGGGGGCAAGATCTACGAGCAGTACTTC. Translating gives CASRPTGGKIYEQYF.

The rearrangement joins TRBV6-6 to TRBJ1-1; 7 bases fit TRBD1. The trim removed 5 bases at V and 5 bases at J, leaving 11 bases unmatched. There are 15 residues in the CDR3. CDR1 MNHNY and CDR2 SVGAGI come from the germline V gene (reference sequence). The CDR3 sequence is CASSPSRGGGTEAFF. The CDR3, as DNA: TGTGCCAGCAGTCCTTCCCGAGGGGGCGGGACTGAAGCTTTCTTT.

The chain links TRBV5-1 to TRBJ2-3; 7 nucleotides match TRBD1. After removal of 2 bases from V and 2 bases from J, the junction contained 2 bases not matched to a gene. The length of the CDR3 is 14 residues. CDR1 is SGHRS and CDR2 is YFSETQ in the germline V gene. In DNA form, the CDR3 reads TGCGCCAGCAGCTTTGACAGGGACACAGATACGCAGTATTTT. This translates into CASSFDRDTDTQYF. Drawing the rest from reference TRBV5-1 and TRBJ2-3, the complete variable domain is KAGVTQTPRYLIKTRGQQVTLSCSPISGHRSVSWYQQTPGQGLQFLFEYFSETQRNKGNFPGRFSGRQFSNSRSEMNVSTLELGDSALYLCASSFDRDTDTQYFGPGTRLTVL.